This T cell receptor beta chain was observed in a study of T-cell reconstitution after alpha-beta-depleted transplantation in children. This clonotype turned up a few times. This CDR3 comprises 14 residues. V lost 6 bases and J lost 0, with 10 bases in between. The TCRbeta library was prepared with unique molecular identifiers. TCRdb processed the PCR reads anew with MiXCR; each CDR3 protein has one entry. The profile shows 350,000 to 400,000 distinct CDR3 sequences, about a fifth of them singletons. This TCR was sampled from a human donor who donated a stem cell graft to a child with acute myeloid leukemia. The rearrangement uses TRBV12-3 or TRBV12-4 and TRBJ2-3; no clear D. The source was PBMCs from the stem cell graft donor, collected from the stem cell graft. The CDR3 DNA is TGTGCCAGCAGCTCTCCCCCTAGCACAGATACGCAGTATTTT. Protein product: CASSSPPSTDTQYF.